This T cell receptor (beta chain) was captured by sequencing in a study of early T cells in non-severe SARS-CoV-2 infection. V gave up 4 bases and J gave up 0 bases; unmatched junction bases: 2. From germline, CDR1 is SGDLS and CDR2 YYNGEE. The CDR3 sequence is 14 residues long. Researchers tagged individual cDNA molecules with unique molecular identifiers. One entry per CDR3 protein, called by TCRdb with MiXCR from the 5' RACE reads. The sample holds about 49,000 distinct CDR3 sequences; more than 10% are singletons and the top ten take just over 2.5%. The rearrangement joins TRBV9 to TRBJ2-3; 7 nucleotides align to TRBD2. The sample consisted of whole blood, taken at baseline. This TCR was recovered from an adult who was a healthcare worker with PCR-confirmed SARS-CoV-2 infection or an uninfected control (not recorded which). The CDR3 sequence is CASSLADSTDTQYF. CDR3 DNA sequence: TGTGCCAGCAGCCTAGCGGATAGCACAGATACGCAGTATTTT. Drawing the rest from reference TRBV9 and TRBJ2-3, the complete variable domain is DSGVTQTPKHLITATGQRVTLRCSPRSGDLSVYWYQQSLDQGLQFLIQYYNGEERAKGNILERFSAQQFPDLHSELNLSSLELGDSALYFCASSLADSTDTQYFGPGTRLTVL.